This entry features one T cell receptor (beta chain) sequence. Its antigen is as yet unknown. Germline V CDR1 and CDR2: MNHEY, SVGEGT. V shed 2 bases and J shed 9 bases, with 11 bases lying between them. This CDR3 has 13 residues. This record comes from a study of T cell repertoires in cytomegalovirus infection. Across the whole study: The public TCR beta signatures pointed to both CMV infection and matching HLA type.

Study-wide points: Dominating the ex vivo response were TCR beta clonotypes that were CMV-specific and HLA-C-restricted.

TCRdb reprocessed the reads via MiXCR and lists one record per CDR3 protein. The profile shows 350,000 to 500,000 distinct CDR3 sequences, roughly 31% of them singletons. V is TRBV6-2 or TRBV6-3 and J is TRBJ2-4; D not resolved. The sample taken for sequencing was PBMCs. The sequence came from a human donor in good health (CMV status not recorded). Some clones in this sample may be carry-over from other donors' samples. CDR3 DNA: TGTGCCAGCAGTTACCTACTCATGGGCATTCAGTACTTC. This encodes CASSYLLMGIQYF.